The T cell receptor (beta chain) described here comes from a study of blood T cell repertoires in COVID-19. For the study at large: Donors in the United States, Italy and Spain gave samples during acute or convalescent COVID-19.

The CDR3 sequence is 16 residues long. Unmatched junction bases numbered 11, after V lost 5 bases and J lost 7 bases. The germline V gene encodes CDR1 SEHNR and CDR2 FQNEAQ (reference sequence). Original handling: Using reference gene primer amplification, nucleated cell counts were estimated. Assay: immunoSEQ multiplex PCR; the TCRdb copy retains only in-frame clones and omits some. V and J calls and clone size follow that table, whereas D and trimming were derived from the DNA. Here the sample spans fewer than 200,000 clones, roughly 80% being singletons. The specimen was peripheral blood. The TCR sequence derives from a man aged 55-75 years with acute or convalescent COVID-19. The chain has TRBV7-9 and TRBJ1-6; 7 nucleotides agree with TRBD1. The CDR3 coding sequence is TGTGCCAGCAGCCCCTTCTTACAGGGGCCCAATTCACCCCTCCACTTT. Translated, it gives CASSPFLQGPNSPLHF.